The subject of this entry is one T cell receptor (beta chain). Its antigen is currently unknown. This sample was included in a study of OX40 agonist ivuxolimab in advanced cancers. Findings and caveats of the study: There were, on average, more expanded clones in CD8+ T cells than in CD4+. Clonal expansion in partial responders at 0.1-3.0 mg/kg ranked among the lowest. There was clonal expansion of CD4+ and CD8+ blood T cells by week 6 at 0.1 to 3.0 mg/kg.

CDR3 length: 12 residues. Looked up from germline, CDR1 is GTSNPN and CDR2 is SVGIG (reference sequence). V lost 3 bases and J lost 8; bases outside the gene matches: 6. Method: immunoSEQ multiplex PCR; TCRdb's copy keeps in-frame clones and lacks some. The profile shows tens of thousands of clones, over 75% of them singletons. The input for sequencing was CD4+ or CD8+ T cells sorted from blood, taken in a trial of the OX40 agonist ivuxolimab. This TCR came from an adult with an advanced solid tumor such as melanoma, head and neck, liver or kidney cancer. The chain links TRBV30 to TRBJ1-2; 7 bases are shared with TRBD1. The DNA of the CDR3 is TGTGCCTGGAGGCCGACAGGGCTGGGCTACACCTTC. Translated: CAWRPTGLGYTF.